This T cell receptor (beta chain) was identified in a study of blood T cells in healthy people across ages (dated by TCRdb to between 2014 and 2017). As for the study more broadly: In model experiments, roughly one uniquely barcoded TCR beta cDNA molecule per two T cells was captured by template switching. Using deep sequencing normalized with unique cDNA molecular identifiers, the study measured how TCR beta repertoire diversity changes with age. The donors were split into four age groups: young (average around 15 years), middle-aged (roughly 39), aged (over 55) and long-lived (over 80). Two additional independent replicas of 1 million unique cDNA reads from the same blood draw were analyzed for two donors (one aged 18 to 29 and one aged 80 or older). The study at large found these results: Total diversity estimates from one million sequenced T cells were considered lower bounds and underestimates. The long-lived group showed more naive CD4+ T cells, fewer expanded clones and increased TCR diversity than the aged group, suggesting age selection. Observed TCR beta diversity correlated strongly with the percentage of naive T cells measured by flow cytometry. Bulk unsorted PBMC profiling prevented conclusive comparison of naive and antigen-experienced compartments. Observed TCR beta diversity per million T cells fell roughly linearly with age, and a significant reduction was already apparent by age around 44. Because donor CMV infection status was unknown, age-related changes in expanded clonotypes were potentially confounded.

Library preparation used 5' RACE. The instrument given in TCRdb is Illumina HiSeq 2500. A second roughly 6 to 12 cycle PCR used a sample-barcoded 5' primer and a J-beta primer mix. Each TCR beta cDNA molecule received a unique molecular identifier from a template-switch 5' adaptor carrying 12 random nucleotides. At least 3 million CDR3-containing paired-end reads were obtained from each sample. All of the RNA was converted into first-strand cDNA using the Mint cDNA synthesis kit, with a TRBC-specific oligonucleotide serving as the primer. Following uracil-DNA glycosylase treatment, a first 18-cycle PCR with universal primers M1SS and BC2_uni_R was performed on all cDNA. The paper's processing steps were these. Normalization of each sample was performed by random selection of 1 million high-quality reads, each carrying a distinct molecular identifier. Reads with shared molecular identifiers were discarded instead of being binned into consensus sequences. MiTCR, with a Q25 quality threshold and the strictest error-elimination algorithm, was used for CDR3 identification, clonotype clustering and error correction. A nonparametric unseen species model using Euler transformation provided a lower-bound estimate of total TCR beta diversity. In TCRdb, the public reads were trimmed at Q25 with fastp and aligned with MiXCR, with productive beta chains retained. Each CDR3 protein appears once, grouped with its most common genes and DNA. TCRdb, not the original authors, processed these V and J calls. For this sample there are roughly 800,000 distinct CDR3 sequences; 20% to 30% appear just once. Clones ranked in the top ten supply more than 7.5% of the sample.

This clonotype showed up just a few times. Its target antigen remains unknown. No much larger clone exists at a distance of one base, and base qualities are not known. The donors were roughly 39 Caucasian individuals from Russia, aged roughly 6 to 90 years, who were systemically healthy. Each donor gave around 9 milliliters of peripheral blood, collected into EDTA-treated Vacutainer tubes. PBMCs were isolated by Ficoll-Paque density-gradient centrifugation, with at least 7 million obtained per sample. Total RNA, at least 6 micrograms per sample, was extracted from PBMCs with Trizol reagent. For every donor, an aliquot of PBMCs went through flow cytometry to measure the percentages of naive CD45RAhigh/CD27high T cells. V loses 2 bases, J loses 2 bases, and the germline ends lie 10 bases apart. CDR1 SNHLY and CDR2 FYNNEI were looked up in the germline V gene. CDR3 length: 15 amino acids, cysteine to phenylalanine. The entry retains the CDR3 DNA only, 45 bases that are in frame from base 1.

These data also featured in a second study, about T cells of mothers and their children. As the second paper documents: Donors were nine systemically healthy Caucasian individuals: three mothers and their six children. cDNA synthesis used all of the extracted RNA, with roughly 1.5 ug of RNA in each 15 ul reaction. In the second PCR, sample barcodes and 2-4 random nucleotides were introduced via the M1S primer. More than 8.5 million TCR beta CDR3 reads were obtained from each mother, and about 3 million reads were obtained from each child. TCR recombination output is similarly shaped by thymic selection in related and unrelated pairs, with a minor effect exerted by inherited differences. Normalized repertoire overlap in related mother-child pairs was always slightly higher than in unrelated mother-child pairs, but the difference was never significant. No persistent microchimeric T cell clones were found, with a detection sensitivity of 85 to 100 clones per million clonotypes. The study used deep NGS to compare TCR beta repertoires of mothers and children, seeking features distinguishing related mother-child pairs from unrelated individuals. On average, the children were about 10 +/- 4 years old, while the mothers were approximately 40 +/- 4 years old. After adapters were ligated using NEBNext reagents, the libraries underwent 100+100 nt paired-end sequencing on an Illumina HiSeq 2000. To prevent cross-contamination, the mother and child libraries were prepared one month apart and sequenced in separate runs. Each donor had between roughly 450,000 and 2,300,000 distinct TCR beta clonotypes identified. Naive TCR beta clonotypes were estimated from low-frequency clonotypes matched to each donor's FACS-determined naive share, without sorting.

The sequencing input was blood. The source is a boy between 10 and 17 years old in good health. This chain is built from TRBV2 and TRBJ2-1, with the D gene possibly TRBD1 or TRBD2, each one fitting 5 bases. The sequenced DNA is TGTGCCAGCAGTGAAATGGGGGAACCCTACAATGAGCAGTTCTTC. Translation gives CASSEMGEPYNEQFF.